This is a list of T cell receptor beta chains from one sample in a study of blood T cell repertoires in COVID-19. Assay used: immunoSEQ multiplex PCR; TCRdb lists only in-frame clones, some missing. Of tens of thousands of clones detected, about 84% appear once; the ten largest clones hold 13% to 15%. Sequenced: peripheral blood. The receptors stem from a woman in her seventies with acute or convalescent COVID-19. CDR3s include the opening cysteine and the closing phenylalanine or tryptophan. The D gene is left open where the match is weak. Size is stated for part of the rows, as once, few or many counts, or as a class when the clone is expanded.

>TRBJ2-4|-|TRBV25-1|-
CASSEWEWENIQYF
TGTGCCAGCAGTGAATGGGAGTGGGAAAACATTCAGTACTTC
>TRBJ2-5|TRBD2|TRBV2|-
CASNKGLAGVETQYF
TGTGCCAGCAATAAGGGACTAGCGGGAGTAGAGACCCAGTACTTC
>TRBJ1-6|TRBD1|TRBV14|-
CASSSQTGGVSPLHF
TGTGCCAGCAGCTCACAGACAGGGGGAGTTTCACCCCTCCACTTT
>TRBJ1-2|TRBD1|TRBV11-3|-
CASWGQFDGYTF
TGTGCCAGCTGGGGACAGTTCGATGGCTACACCTTC
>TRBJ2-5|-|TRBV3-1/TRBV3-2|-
CASSQELGLGGETQYF
TGTGCCAGCAGCCAAGAGTTAGGGCTCGGGGGAGAGACCCAGTACTTC
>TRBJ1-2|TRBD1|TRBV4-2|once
CASSQVTGGSLYGYTF
TGTGCCAGCAGTCAAGTGACAGGGGGCTCTCTCTATGGCTACACCTTC
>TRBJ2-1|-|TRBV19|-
CASSIYLAVNEQFF
TGTGCCAGTAGTATTTATTTGGCTGTTAATGAGCAGTTCTTC
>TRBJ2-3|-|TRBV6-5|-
CASSYLGGRTDTQYF
TGTGCCAGCAGTTACCTGGGAGGCCGTACAGATACGCAGTATTTT
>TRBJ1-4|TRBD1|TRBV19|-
CASTLDREEKLFF
TGTGCCAGTACCCTGGACAGGGAGGAAAAACTGTTTTTT
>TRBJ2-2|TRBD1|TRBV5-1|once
CASTFRDSNTGELFF
TGCGCCAGCACTTTCCGGGACAGTAACACCGGGGAGCTGTTTTTT
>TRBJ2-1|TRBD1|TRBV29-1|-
CSVEQGAGNEQFF
TGCAGCGTTGAACAGGGGGCCGGCAATGAGCAGTTCTTC
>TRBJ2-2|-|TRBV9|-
CASSARGNTGELFF
TGTGCCAGCAGCGCCAGAGGGAACACCGGGGAGCTGTTTTTT
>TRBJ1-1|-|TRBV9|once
CASSGVSDTEAFF
TGTGCCAGCAGTGGTGTCTCGGACACTGAAGCTTTCTTT
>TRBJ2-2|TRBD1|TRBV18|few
CASSPETGGNGELFF
TGTGCCAGCTCACCCGAGACAGGGGGCAACGGGGAGCTGTTTTTT
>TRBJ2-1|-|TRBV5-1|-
CASSSGGGTYNEQFF
TGCGCCAGCAGCTCTGGTGGCGGGACCTACAATGAGCAGTTCTTC
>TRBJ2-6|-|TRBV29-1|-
CSVVLGGGRGSGANVLTF
TGCAGCGTTGTTCTAGGGGGGGGCAGGGGTAGTGGGGCCAACGTCCTGACTTTC
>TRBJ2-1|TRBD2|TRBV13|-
CASLAGGNNEQFF
TGTGCCAGCCTAGCGGGAGGGAATAATGAGCAGTTCTTC
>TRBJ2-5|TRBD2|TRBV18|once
CASSPLDGGKETQYF
TGTGCCAGCTCACCACTGGACGGGGGGAAGGAGACCCAGTACTTC
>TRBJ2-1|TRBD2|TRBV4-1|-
CASSQDGLAGGGPYNEQFF
TGCGCCAGCAGCCAAGACGGACTAGCGGGAGGGGGGCCCTACAATGAGCAGTTCTTC
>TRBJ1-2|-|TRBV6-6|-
CASSHLPETYGYTF
TGTGCCAGCAGTCATTTACCAGAAACCTATGGCTACACCTTC
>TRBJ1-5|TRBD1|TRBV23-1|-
CASSKCDRGDKTNSNQPQHF
TGCGCCAGCAGTAAATGCGACAGGGGCGACAAAACGAATAGCAATCAGCCCCAGCATTTT
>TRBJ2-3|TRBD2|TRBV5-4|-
CASSLDSGRADTQYF
TGTGCCAGCAGCTTGGATAGCGGGAGGGCCGATACGCAGTATTTT
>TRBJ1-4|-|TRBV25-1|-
CASSPSNEKLFF
TGTGCCAGCAGCCCCTCTAATGAAAAACTGTTTTTT
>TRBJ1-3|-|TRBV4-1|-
CASSQDLPSGNTIYF
TGCGCCAGCAGCCAAGATCTACCCTCTGGAAACACCATATATTTT
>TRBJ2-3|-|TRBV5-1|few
CASSPDRPSTDTQYF
TGCGCCAGCAGTCCCGACAGGCCAAGCACAGATACGCAGTATTTT
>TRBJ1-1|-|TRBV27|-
CASSFSLSMNTEAFF
TGTGCCAGCAGTTTTTCCCTTAGCATGAACACTGAAGCTTTCTTT
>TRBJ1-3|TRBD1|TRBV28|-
CASRKGAAAGNTIYF
TGTGCCAGCAGGAAGGGGGCAGCCGCGGGAAACACCATATATTTT
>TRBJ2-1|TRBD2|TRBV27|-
CASSLGSGGHNEQFF
TGTGCCAGCAGTTTGGGTAGCGGGGGGCACAATGAGCAGTTCTTC
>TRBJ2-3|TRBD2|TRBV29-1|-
CSTFSGRSTDTQYF
TGCAGCACTTTTAGCGGGAGAAGCACAGATACGCAGTATTTT
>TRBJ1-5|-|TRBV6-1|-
CASSEAVWTHNQPQHF
TGTGCCAGCAGTGAAGCCGTGTGGACTCACAATCAGCCCCAGCATTTT
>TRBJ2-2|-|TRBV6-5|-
CASSTGHSFTGELFF
TGTGCCAGCAGTACGGGACACTCCTTCACCGGGGAGCTGTTTTTT
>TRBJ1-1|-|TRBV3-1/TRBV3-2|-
CASGGTPNTEAFF
TGTGCCAGCGGGGGGACCCCGAACACTGAAGCTTTCTTT
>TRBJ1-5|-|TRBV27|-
CASSLAGQLLVGQPQHF
TGTGCCAGCAGTTTAGCCGGACAGTTGCTTGTAGGACAGCCCCAGCATTTT
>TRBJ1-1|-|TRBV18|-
CASSPGPASNTEAFF
TGTGCCAGCTCACCGGGGCCAGCATCGAACACTGAAGCTTTCTTT
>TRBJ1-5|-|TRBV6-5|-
CASSQGGGQPQHF
TGTGCCAGCAGTCAGGGAGGGGGTCAGCCCCAGCATTTT
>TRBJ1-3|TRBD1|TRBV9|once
CASSVGQGVSGNTIYF
TGTGCCAGCAGCGTAGGACAGGGGGTTTCTGGAAACACCATATATTTT
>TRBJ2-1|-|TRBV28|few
CASSLPADEQFF
TGTGCCAGCAGTTTACCCGCGGATGAGCAGTTCTTC
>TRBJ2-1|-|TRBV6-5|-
CASSYSPGAYNEQFF
TGTGCCAGCAGTTACTCGCCAGGGGCCTACAATGAGCAGTTCTTC
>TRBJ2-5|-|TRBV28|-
CASSSLPETQYF
TGTGCCAGCAGTTCCCTTCCTGAGACCCAGTACTTC
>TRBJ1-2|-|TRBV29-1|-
CSVGDDSRGYGYTF
TGCAGCGTTGGGGACGATAGTCGGGGGTATGGCTACACCTTC
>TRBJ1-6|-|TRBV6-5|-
CASRGQGSNSPLHF
TGTGCCAGCAGGGGTCAGGGGTCGAATTCACCCCTCCACTTT
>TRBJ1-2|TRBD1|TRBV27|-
CASSRTGQGALLGGYTF
TGTGCCAGCAGCCGTACTGGACAGGGGGCTTTGCTTGGTGGCTACACCTTC
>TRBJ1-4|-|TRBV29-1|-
CSAESREVRKLFF
TGCAGCGCCGAAAGCAGGGAGGTACGAAAACTGTTTTTT
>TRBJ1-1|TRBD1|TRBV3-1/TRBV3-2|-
CASSLDHRGSTEAFF
TGTGCCAGCAGCCTCGACCACAGGGGTAGCACTGAAGCTTTCTTT
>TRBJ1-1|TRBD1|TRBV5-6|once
CASSPPGQGAYGPEAFF
TGTGCCAGCAGCCCTCCGGGACAGGGGGCCTATGGCCCTGAAGCTTTCTTT
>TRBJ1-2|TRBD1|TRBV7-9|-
CASSLDVTGNYYGYTF
TGTGCCAGCAGCTTAGATGTGACAGGGAACTACTATGGCTACACCTTC
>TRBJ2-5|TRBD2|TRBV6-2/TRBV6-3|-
CASSKGLLAGLETQYF
TGTGCCAGCAGTAAAGGTCTCCTAGCGGGTCTAGAGACCCAGTACTTC
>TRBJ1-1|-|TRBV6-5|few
CASRPAGRGEAFF
TGTGCCAGCAGGCCAGCAGGGAGGGGTGAAGCTTTCTTT
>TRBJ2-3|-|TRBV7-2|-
CASSLFSDTQYF
TGTGCCAGCAGCTTATTCTCGGATACGCAGTATTTT
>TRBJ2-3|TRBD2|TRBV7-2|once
CASSLGFSSGSSPYF
TGTGCCAGCAGCTTAGGCTTCTCCAGCGGGAGCTCCCCGTATTTT
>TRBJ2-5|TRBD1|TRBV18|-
CASSLGGGQETQYF
TGTGCCAGCTCACTAGGGGGCGGCCAAGAGACCCAGTACTTC
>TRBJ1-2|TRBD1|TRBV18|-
CASSPTAGVTGNYGYTF
TGTGCCAGCTCACCCACCGCCGGGGTGACAGGGAACTATGGCTACACCTTC
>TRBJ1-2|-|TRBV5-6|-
CASSLGQSYGYTF
TGTGCCAGCAGCTTGGGACAAAGCTATGGCTACACCTTC
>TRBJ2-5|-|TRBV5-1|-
CASSLALAGETQYF
TGCGCCAGCAGCTTGGCACTAGCTGGTGAGACCCAGTACTTC
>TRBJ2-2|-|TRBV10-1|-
CASSRERTNTGELFF
TGCGCCAGCAGTAGGGAGAGGACGAACACCGGGGAGCTGTTTTTT